This T cell receptor beta chain was recovered during a study of shared clonotypes between healthy human individuals. At the level of the study: Researchers drew samples from a couple of women and a few men aged 18 to 49.

A word on this clone: Its target is not known.

Study-level results: Sequencing of the sorted subsets was shown by rarefaction to be incomplete despite large depth.

The method was immunoSEQ multiplex PCR; TCRdb's version includes in-frame clones alone and lacks a portion of them. Found here are 2 million to 2.5 million clones, about 95% of them singletons; the top ten hold 0.13%. V was trimmed by 0 bases and J by 7 bases, leaving 13 bases between them. Germline V CDR1 and CDR2: SGHRS, YFSETQ. The length of the CDR3 is 15 residues. Sequenced: naive CD4+ T cells sorted from blood. Documented subset: CD45RA+ positively selected. This chain uses TRBV5-1 with TRBJ2-2; D is unclear. This sequence was found in a young man in good health. CDR3 in amino acids: CASSLEVTSDGELFF. As DNA, the CDR3 is TGCGCCAGCAGCTTGGAGGTGACATCGGACGGGGAGCTGTTTTTT.